This TCR beta chain was retrieved from a study of human T cells and chemical hapten exposure. This clonotype was counted a few times. TCRdb recomputed calls from the RACE reads with MiXCR, one row per CDR3 protein. The top ten clones hold 1.2% of a sample with some 250,000 distinct CDR3 sequences, about 7.7% of them seen once. Time point here: pre-sensitization, week 0. Documented treatment: therapeutic diphenylcyclopropenone sensitization with weekly scalp DPC. The sequence derives from a man younger than 35 with alopecia areata. Some clones in this sample may be carry-over from other donors' samples. The specimen was whole blood, collected in connection with sensitization to the hapten diphenylcyclopropenone (DPC).

CDR3 sequence (DNA): TGCAGTGCTAGTTTTCGGCGAGGGATGAACACTGAAGCTTTCTTT. It yields the protein CSASFRRGMNTEAFF. The chain combines TRBV20-1 with TRBJ1-1; D uncertain. This CDR3 has 15 amino acids. Trimming cost V 3 bases and J 0 bases, with 14 bases left between them. CDR1 DFQATT and CDR2 SNEGSKA come from the germline V gene (reference sequence).